This TCR beta chain was sequenced for a study of shared clonotypes between healthy human individuals. Study processing details: Because ImmunoSEQ provided only junction sequences with no quality scores, the filtering differed. Clones were read by immunoSEQ multiplex PCR, and TCRdb kept only the in-frame ones, dropping some. V and J calls and clone size are as listed in that table; D and trimming were resolved from the DNA. The table has some 1,900,000 clones, about 95% seen once. Terminally differentiated effector memory CD45RA+ cells were left out of the naive CD8 fraction, which was CD45RO-negative and positively selected for CCR7. The donors were adults (healthy and HIV-negative) with no recent acute infections or vaccinations. The TCR originated in a man between 18 and 29 years old in good health. The sequenced sample was naive CD8+ T cells sorted from blood.

The CDR3 DNA sequence: TGTGCCAGCAGTTGGACAGGGGCAGGGACTGAAGCTTTCTTT. It specifies CASSWTGAGTEAFF. The rearrangement links TRBV27 to TRBJ1-1, with TRBD1 matching 9 bases. The CDR3 has 14 amino acids. The junction had 5 bases not matched to a gene; V was cut back by 4 bases and J by 5 bases. Germline CDR1 and CDR2: MNHEY and SMNVEV (reference sequence).